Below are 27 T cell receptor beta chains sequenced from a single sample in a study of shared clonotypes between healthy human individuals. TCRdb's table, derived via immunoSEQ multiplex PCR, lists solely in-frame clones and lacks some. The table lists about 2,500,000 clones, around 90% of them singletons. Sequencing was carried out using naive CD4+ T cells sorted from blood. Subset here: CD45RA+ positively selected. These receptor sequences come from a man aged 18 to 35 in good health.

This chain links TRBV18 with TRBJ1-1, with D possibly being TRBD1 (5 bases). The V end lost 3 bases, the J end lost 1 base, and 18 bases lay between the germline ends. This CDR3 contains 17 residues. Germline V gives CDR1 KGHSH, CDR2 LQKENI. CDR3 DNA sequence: TGTGCCAGCTCACCCCGGAGAGGAGGGGAGGAGAACACTGAAGCTTTCTTT. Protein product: CASSPRRGGEENTEAFF.

CDR3 in amino acids: CASSLTGRETQYF. CDR3 nucleotide sequence: TGTGCCAGCAGCTTAACAGGGAGAGAGACCCAGTACTTC. The chain carries TRBV13 and TRBJ2-5, with D possibly TRBD1 on 6 matching bases. V lost 2 bases and J lost 4, with 8 bases in between. CDR1 PRHDT and CDR2 FYEKMQ come from the germline V gene (reference sequence). The CDR3 has 13 amino acids.

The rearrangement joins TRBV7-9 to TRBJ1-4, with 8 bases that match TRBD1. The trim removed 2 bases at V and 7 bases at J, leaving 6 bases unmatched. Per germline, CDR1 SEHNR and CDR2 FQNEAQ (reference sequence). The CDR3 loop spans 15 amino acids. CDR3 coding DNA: TGTGCCAGCAGCTTAAGACAGGGGATGGGTGAAAAACTGTTTTTT. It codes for CASSLRQGMGEKLFF.

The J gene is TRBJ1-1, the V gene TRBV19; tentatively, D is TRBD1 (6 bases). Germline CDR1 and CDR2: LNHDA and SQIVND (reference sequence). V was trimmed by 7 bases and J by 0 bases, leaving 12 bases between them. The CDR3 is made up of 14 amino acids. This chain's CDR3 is CASTLTGMNTEAFF. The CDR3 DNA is TGTGCCAGTACCCTGACAGGCATGAACACTGAAGCTTTCTTT.

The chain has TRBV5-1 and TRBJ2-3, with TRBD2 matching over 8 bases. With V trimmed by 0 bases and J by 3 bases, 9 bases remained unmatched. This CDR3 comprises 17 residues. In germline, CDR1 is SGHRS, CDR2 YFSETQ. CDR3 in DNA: TGCGCCAGCAGCTTGGGCTCTAGCGGCGGGGGGACAGATACGCAGTATTTT. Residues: CASSLGSSGGGTDTQYF.

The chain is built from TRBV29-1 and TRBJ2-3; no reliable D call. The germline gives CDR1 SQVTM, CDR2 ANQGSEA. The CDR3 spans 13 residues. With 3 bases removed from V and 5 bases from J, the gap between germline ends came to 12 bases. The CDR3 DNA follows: TGCAGCGTTGAGGTCGGATCTATAGATACGCAGTATTTT. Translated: CSVEVGSIDTQYF.

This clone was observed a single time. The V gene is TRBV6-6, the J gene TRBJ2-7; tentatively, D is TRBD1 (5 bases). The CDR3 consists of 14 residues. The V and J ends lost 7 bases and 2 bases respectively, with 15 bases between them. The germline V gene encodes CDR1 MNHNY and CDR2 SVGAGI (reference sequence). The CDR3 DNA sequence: TGTGCCAGCACCAACTCGGACATCCCCTACGAGCAGTACTTC. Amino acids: CASTNSDIPYEQYF.

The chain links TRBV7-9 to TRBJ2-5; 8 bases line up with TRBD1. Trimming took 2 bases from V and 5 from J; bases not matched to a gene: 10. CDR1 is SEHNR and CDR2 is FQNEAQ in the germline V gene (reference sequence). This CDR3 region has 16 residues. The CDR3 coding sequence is TGTGCCAGCAGCTTACTCCCGACAGGGGTGATCGAGACCCAGTACTTC. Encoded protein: CASSLLPTGVIETQYF. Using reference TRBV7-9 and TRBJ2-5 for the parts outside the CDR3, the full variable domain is DTGVSQNPRHKITKRGQNVTFRCDPISEHNRLYWYRQTLGQGPEFLTYFQNEAQLEKSRLLSDRFSAERPKGSFSTLEIQRTEQGDSAMYLCASSLLPTGVIETQYFGPGTRLLVL.

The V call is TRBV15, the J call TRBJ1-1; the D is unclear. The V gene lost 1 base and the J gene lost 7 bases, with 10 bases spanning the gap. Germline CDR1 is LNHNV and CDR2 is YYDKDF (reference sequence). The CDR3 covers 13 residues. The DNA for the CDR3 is TGTGCCACCAGCAGAGCCGCGATTGGTGAAGCTTTCTTT. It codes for CATSRAAIGEAFF.

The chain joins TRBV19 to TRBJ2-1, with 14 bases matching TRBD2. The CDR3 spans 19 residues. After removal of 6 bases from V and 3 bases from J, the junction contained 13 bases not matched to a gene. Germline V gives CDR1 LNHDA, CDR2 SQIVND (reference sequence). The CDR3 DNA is TGTGCCAGTAGCGCCCAAGGGACTAGCGGGAGAGGATTCTACAATGAGCAGTTCTTC. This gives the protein CASSAQGTSGRGFYNEQFF.

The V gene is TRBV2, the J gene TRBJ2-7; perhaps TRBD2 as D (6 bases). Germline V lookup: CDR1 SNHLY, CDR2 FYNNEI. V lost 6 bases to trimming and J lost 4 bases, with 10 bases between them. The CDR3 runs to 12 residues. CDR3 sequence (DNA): TGTGCCAGCAGGGAGGAGGGGTACGAGCAGTACTTC. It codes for CASREEGYEQYF.

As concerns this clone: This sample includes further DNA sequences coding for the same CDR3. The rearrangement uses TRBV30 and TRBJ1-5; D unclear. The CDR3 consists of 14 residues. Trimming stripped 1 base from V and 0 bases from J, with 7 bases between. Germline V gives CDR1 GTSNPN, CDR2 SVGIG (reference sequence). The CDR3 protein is CAWSGRISNQPQHF. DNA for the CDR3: TGTGCCTGGAGTGGAAGGATTAGCAATCAGCCCCAGCATTTT. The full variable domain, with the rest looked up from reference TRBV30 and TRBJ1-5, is SQTIHQWPATLVQPVGSPLSLECTVEGTSNPNLYWYRQAAGRGLQLLFYSVGIGQISSEVPQNLSASRPQDRQFILSSKKLLLSDSGFYLCAWSGRISNQPQHFGDGTRLSIL.

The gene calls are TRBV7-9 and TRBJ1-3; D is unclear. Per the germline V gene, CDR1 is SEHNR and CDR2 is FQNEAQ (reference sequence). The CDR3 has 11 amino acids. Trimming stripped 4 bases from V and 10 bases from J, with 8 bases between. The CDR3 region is CASSYQETIYF. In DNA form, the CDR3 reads TGTGCCAGCAGCTATCAGGAAACCATATATTTT.

The CDR3 coding sequence is TGTGCCAGCAGTGGAACGACAGCCAGCTTGGGTGAAAAACTGTTTTTT. Protein: CASSGTTASLGEKLFF. This chain connects TRBV2 to TRBJ1-4; TRBD1 is a possible D gene (5 bases). The CDR3 covers 16 residues. Germline CDR1 and CDR2: SNHLY and FYNNEI. The germline V and J ends were trimmed by 4 bases and 7 bases, with 19 bases remaining between them.

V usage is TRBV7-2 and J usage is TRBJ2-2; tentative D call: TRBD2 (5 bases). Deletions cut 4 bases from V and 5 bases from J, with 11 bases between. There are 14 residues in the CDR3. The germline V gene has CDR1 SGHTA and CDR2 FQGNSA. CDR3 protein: CASSSPSGTGELFF. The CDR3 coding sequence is TGTGCCAGCAGCTCCCCCAGCGGAACCGGGGAGCTGTTTTTT.

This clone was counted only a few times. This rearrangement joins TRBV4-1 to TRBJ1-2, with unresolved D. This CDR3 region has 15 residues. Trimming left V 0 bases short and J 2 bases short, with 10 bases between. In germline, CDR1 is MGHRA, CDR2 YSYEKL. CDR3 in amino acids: CASSQDVGYNYGYTF. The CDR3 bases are TGCGCCAGCAGCCAAGACGTCGGGTACAACTATGGCTACACCTTC.

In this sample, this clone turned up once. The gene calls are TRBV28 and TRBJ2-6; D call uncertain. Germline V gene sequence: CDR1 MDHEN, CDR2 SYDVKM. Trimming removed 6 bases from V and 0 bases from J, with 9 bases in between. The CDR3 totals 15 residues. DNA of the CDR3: TGTGCCAGCAGGCCTGGAAGCTCTGGGGCCAACGTCCTGACTTTC. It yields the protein CASRPGSSGANVLTF.

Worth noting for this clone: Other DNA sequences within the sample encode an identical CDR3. CDR3 protein: CASSTRTGGNTEAFF. The DNA for the CDR3 is TGCGCCAGCAGCACCCGGACAGGGGGGAACACTGAAGCTTTCTTT. The chain is built from TRBV5-1 and TRBJ1-1; 10 positions agree with TRBD1. The V gene end was trimmed by 4 bases and the J gene end by 1 base; junction bases not matched to a gene: 4. The V gene's germline CDR1 is SGHRS and CDR2 YFSETQ. The CDR3 sequence is 15 residues long.

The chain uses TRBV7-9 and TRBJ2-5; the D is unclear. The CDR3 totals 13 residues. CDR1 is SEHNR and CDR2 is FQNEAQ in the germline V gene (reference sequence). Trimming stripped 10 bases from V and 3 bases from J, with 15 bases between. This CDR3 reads CAIRVISKETQYF. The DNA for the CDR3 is TGTGCCATCCGGGTCATATCCAAAGAGACCCAGTACTTC.

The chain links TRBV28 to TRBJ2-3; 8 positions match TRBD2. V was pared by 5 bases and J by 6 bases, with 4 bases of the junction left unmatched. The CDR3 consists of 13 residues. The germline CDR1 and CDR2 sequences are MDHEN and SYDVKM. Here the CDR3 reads CASSGGGRDTQYF. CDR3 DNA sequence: TGTGCCAGCAGTGGCGGGGGGAGGGATACGCAGTATTTT.

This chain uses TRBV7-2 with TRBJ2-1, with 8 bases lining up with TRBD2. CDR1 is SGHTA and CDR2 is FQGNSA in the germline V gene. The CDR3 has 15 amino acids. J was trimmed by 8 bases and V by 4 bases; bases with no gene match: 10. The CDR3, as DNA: TGTGCCAGCAGCTCTTCCGGGAGGGCCATCCATGAGCAGTTCTTC. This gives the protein CASSSSGRAIHEQFF.

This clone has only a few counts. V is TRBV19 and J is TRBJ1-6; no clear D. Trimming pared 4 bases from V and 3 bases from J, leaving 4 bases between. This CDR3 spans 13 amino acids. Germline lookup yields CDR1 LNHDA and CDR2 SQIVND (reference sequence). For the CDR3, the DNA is TGTGCCAGTAGTAGGGACTATAATTCACCCCTCCACTTT. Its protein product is CASSRDYNSPLHF.

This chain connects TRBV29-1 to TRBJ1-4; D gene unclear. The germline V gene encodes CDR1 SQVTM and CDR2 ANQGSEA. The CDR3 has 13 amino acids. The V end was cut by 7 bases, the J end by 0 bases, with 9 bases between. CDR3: CSAGGSTNEKLFF. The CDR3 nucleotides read TGCAGCGCTGGCGGGTCAACTAATGAAAAACTGTTTTTT.

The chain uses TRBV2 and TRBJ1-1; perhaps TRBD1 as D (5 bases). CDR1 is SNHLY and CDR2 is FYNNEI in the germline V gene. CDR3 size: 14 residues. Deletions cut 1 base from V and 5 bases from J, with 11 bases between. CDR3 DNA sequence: TGTGCCAGCAGTGAAGAGGGGCGCGGGACTGAAGCTTTCTTT. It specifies CASSEEGRGTEAFF.

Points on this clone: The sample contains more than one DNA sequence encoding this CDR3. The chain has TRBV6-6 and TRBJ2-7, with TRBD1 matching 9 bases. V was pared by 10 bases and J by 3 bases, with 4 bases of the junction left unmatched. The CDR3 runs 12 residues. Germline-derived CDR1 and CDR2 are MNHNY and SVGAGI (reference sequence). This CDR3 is CATRTGVYEQYF. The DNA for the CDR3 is TGTGCCACCAGGACAGGGGTCTACGAGCAGTACTTC.

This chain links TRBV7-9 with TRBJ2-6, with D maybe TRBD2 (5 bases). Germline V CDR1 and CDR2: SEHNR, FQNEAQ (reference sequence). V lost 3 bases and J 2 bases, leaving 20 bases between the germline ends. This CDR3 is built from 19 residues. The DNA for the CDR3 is TGTGCCAGCAGCTTGGACCATTATCTTGCCGGGGCTGGGGCCAACGTCCTGACTTTC. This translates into CASSLDHYLAGAGANVLTF.

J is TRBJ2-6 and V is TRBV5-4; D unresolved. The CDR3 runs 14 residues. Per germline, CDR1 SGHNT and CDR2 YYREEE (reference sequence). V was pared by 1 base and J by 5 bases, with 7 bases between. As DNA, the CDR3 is TGTGCCAGCAGCTTGTGGGGTCGGGCCAACGTCCTGACTTTC. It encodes CASSLWGRANVLTF.